Included here is one T cell receptor (beta chain) sequence, with context. Its antigen is currently unknown. These data come from a study of cytomegalovirus exposure and HLA in healthy donors. Germline V gene data show CDR1 as MNHNS and CDR2 as SASEGT. This CDR3 spans 15 amino acids. After removal of 6 bases from V and 8 bases from J, the junction contained 15 bases not matched to a gene. Study outcomes and limitations: The study listed under 200 cytomegalovirus-associated TCR beta chains.

Clones were read by immunoSEQ multiplex PCR, and TCRdb kept only the in-frame ones, dropping some. In the table there are about 40,000 clones, approximately 93% of which are singletons. The clonotype was recovered from a woman in her late teens or twenties in good health and CMV-seronegative. The chain has TRBV6-1 and TRBJ1-2, with TRBD1 matching 7 bases. Sequences were obtained from PBMCs. CDR3 DNA: TGTGCCAGCAGAAGATTACTGGACAGGATGGAGGGCTACACCTTC. The encoded protein is CASRRLLDRMEGYTF.